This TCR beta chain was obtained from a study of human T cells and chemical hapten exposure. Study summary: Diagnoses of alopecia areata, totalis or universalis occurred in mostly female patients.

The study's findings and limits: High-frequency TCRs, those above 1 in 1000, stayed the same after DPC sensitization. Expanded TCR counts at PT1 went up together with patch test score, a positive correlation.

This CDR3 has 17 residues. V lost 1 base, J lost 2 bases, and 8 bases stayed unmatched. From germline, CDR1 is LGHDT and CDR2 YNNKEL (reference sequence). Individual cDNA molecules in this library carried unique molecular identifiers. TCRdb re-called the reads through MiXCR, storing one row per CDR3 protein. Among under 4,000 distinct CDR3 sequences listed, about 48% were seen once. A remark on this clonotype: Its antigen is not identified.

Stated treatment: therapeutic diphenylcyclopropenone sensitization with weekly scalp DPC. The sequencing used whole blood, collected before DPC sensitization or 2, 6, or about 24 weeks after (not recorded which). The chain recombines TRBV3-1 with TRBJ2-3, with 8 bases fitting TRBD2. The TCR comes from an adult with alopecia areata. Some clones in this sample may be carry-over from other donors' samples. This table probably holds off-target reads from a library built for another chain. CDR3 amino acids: CASSQGITGGATDTQYF. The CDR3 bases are TGTGCCAGCAGCCAAGGAATTACGGGGGGGGCCACAGATACGCAGTATTTT.